This T cell receptor (beta chain) was sequenced for a study of control samples from healthy donors and cancer patients. Measured with immunoSEQ multiplex PCR; TCRdb has only the in-frame clones, and not every one. The table lists some 74,000 clones, 88% of them singletons, with more than 5.5% in the top ten. The CDR3 loop spans 14 amino acids. V shed 3 bases and J shed 4 bases, with 12 bases lying between them. Germline CDR1 and CDR2: MNHEY and SMNVEV (reference sequence). The TCR was taken from a woman aged 50 to 65 in good health. The source material was blood. The chain employs TRBV27 and TRBJ1-2, with a tentative D call TRBD1 (6 bases). The CDR3 DNA sequence: TGTGCCAGCAGTTTCTCCCTGGACAGCTATGGCTACACCTTC. Translating it yields CASSFSLDSYGYTF.